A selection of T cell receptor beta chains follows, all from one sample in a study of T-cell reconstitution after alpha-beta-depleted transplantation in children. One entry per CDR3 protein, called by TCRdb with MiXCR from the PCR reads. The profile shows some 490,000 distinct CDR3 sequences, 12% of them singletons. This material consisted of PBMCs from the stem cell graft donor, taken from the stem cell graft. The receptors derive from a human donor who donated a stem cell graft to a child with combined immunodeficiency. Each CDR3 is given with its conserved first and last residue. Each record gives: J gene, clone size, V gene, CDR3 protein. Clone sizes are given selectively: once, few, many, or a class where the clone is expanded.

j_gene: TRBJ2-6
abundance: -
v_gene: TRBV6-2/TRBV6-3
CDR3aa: CASSYSIQSGANVLTF

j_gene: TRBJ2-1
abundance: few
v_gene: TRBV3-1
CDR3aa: CASSSRSGLGPPDEQFF

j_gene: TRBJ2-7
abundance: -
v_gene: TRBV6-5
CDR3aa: CASSYAVQGTGEQYF

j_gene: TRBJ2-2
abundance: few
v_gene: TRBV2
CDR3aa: CASSPQGGNTGELFF

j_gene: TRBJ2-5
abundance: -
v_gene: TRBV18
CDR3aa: CASSPDGRRAETQYF

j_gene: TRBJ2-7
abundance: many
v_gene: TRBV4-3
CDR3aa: CASSQDLSGGKDEQYF

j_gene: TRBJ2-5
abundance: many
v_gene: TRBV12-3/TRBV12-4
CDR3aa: CASTRLYQETQYF

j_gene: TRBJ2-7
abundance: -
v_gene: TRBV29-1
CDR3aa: CSVETPKGGEQYF

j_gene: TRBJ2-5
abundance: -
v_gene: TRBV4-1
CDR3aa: CASSGRTSGGEETQYF

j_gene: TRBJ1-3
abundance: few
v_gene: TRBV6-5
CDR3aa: CASSSGDTGNTIYF

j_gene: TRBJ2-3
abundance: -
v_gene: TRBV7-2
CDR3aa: CASSLRTSGGYTDTQYF

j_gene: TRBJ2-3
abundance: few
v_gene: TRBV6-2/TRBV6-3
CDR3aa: CASSREDTDTQYF

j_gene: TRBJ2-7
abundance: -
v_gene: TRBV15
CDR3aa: CATSPPYRLHEQYF

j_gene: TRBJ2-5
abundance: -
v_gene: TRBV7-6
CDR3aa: CASSLADGVETQYF

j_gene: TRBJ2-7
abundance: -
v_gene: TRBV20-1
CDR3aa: CSAPPDRGSAYEQYF

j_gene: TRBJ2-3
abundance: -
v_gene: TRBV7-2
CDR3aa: CASSLRTGATDTQYF

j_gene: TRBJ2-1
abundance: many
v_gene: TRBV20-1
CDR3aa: CSAWRVAGVYNEQFF

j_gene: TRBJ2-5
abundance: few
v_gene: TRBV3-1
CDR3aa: CASSHGFYDQETQYF

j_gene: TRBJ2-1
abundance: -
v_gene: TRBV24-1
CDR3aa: CATSLRETSGSRGEQFF

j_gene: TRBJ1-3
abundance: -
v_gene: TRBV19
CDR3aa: CASSSQISSGNTIYF

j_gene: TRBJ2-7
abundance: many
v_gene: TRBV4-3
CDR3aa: CASSHAEGSEQYF

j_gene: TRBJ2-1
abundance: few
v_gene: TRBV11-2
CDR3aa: CASSLDGGRYNEQFF

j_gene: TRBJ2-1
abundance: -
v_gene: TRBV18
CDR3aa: CASSPRTRGRDNEQFF

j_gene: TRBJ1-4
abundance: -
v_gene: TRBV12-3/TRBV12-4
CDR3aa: CASSFTGGELFF

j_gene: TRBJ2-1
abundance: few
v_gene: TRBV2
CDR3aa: CASSEDAGYNEQFF

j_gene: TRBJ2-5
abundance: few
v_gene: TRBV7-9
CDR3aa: CASLGKVETQYF

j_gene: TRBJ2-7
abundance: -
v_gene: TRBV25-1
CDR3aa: CASSESREQYF